This record covers a single TCR beta chain. Its antigen is not yet known. The record has no base qualities; no much larger clone is one base away. CDR1 and CDR2 (LGHNA, YNFKEQ) derive from the germline V gene. V lost 0 bases and J lost 1 base, and the count of bases not matched to a germline gene is 9. The CDR3 holds 19 amino acids from the cysteine to the phenylalanine. Only CDR3 DNA remains: 57 bases, in frame from the first base. The sample belongs to a study of cytomegalovirus exposure and HLA in healthy donors (dated by TCRdb to the late 2010s). Background on the whole study: An earlier analysis of roughly 610 of the donors reported approximately 260 Gb of sequence data and around 110 million unique TCR beta sequences obtained from about 179 million T cells. The T cell repertoires of 666 subjects were profiled by immunosequencing and related to cytomegalovirus serostatus. A later analysis re-examined previously published TCR beta repertoires from more than 650 donors and added high-resolution HLA genotyping to investigate patterns of TCR occurrence. The later analysis used no new phenotypic data to find candidate immune exposures, relying instead on TCR beta sequences and their occurrence across donors. To predict cytomegalovirus infection status, the study brought together high-throughput TCR immunosequencing, statistical association of individual TCRs with disease status, and machine learning. In an earlier analysis of roughly 580 of the donors, high-throughput TCR beta sequencing was used to judge whether each TCR beta V gene segment behaved as functional or pseudogenic. Among about 390 genotyped donors of the cohort, an average of around 240,000 unique TCR beta nucleotide sequences were sequenced per donor, about a sixth of them non-productive. Donor age, sex, ethnicity and CMV serostatus were compiled alongside the repertoire data. Every discovery cohort repertoire had been produced on one sequencing platform. A separate validation cohort of roughly 110 different subjects was used in addition to the roughly 640-subject first cohort. About 300 gigabases of sequencing data and approximately 93 million unique TCR sequences were included in an early release covering roughly 600 HLA-typed donors. A handful of DR-DQ haplotypes were handled as single units for association and clustering because linkage in the cohort was strong. The study aimed to test whether cataloging public T cell receptors could reveal signatures of past pathogen exposure. Among the approximately 420 genotyped donors, approximately 82% belonged to the genetic ancestry cluster associated with self-reported Caucasian donors. Typing coverage differed by locus: A, B, C, DRB1 and DQB1 were typed in roughly 629-630 donors, DQA1 in around 500, DPA1 in approximately 610, and DPB1 in just under 480. Genome-wide SNP genotypes for about 55% of the roughly 670 donors were used in a later genetic analysis, which treated that subset as a discovery cohort. Both class I and class II loci were covered by HLA typing, at four-digit resolution.

In total, roughly 710 healthy bone marrow donors made up the cohort. All cohort members were sampled while nominally healthy, although unrecorded immune exposures were likely present. The donor was CMV seropositive and belonged to the group of around 300 seropositive cohort members. A peripheral blood sample was collected from each donor, and TCR beta sequencing was performed on peripheral blood mononuclear cells. The Qiagen DNeasy Blood Extraction Kit was used to extract genomic DNA from the blood cell samples. The library was built by means of the immunoSEQ multiplex PCR assay. For the multiplex PCR, a mixture combining 60 forward primers for TCR Vbeta segments and 13 reverse primers for TCR Jbeta segments was used. The CDR3 region of rearranged TCR beta genes was amplified from genomic DNA with a multiplex PCR assay. The Illumina HiSeq System was used to sequence the amplified TCR beta libraries as 87-base-pair reads. The authors' analysis ran thus. A later analysis tallied 75 million to 95 million unique TCR beta chains across the 640 or so repertoires, and 10 million to 11 million of those chains were shared by two or more donors. Raw reads were error-corrected and collapsed into unique sequences by a nearest-neighbor algorithm in which closely related sequences were merged to remove PCR and sequencing errors. CDR3 sequences were aligned to IMGT reference sequences to assign V, D and J gene segments. For a sequence to be retained, a match of at least six nucleotides was required to both a V gene segment and a J gene segment. A rearrangement was called productive if the CDR3 had no stop codons and remained in frame with V and J, and every other rearrangement was called non-productive. CDR3 was defined by IMGT convention, running from the second conserved V-encoded cysteine to the conserved J-encoded phenylalanine. Sequences without an unambiguous match to a single V gene segment were excluded from the earlier analysis of 450 to 650 of the donors. An earlier analysis of some 610 of the donors called V segments functional above 56.7% productive rearrangements and segregating when the between-donor standard deviation exceeded 5%. To diagnose cytomegalovirus status from the catalog of TCR beta chain sequences, a statistical classification framework was built. V and J gene assignment, in a later analysis, came from comparing TCR nucleotide sequences with IMGT/GENE-DB human TR gene sequences. A later analysis assigned CDR3 sequences and most-parsimonious VDJ recombination scenarios with the TCRdist pipeline. In a later analysis, each TCR beta chain was defined by its CDR3 amino acid sequence together with its V-gene family, and reads lacking a unique V-gene family were excluded. A later analysis removed nearly 600 highly shared, low-generation-probability nucleotide sequences to deal with suspected cross-contamination and a sequencing artifact. For each public chain, a later analysis derived a clonal expansion index from normalized ranks of inferred template counts within each repertoire. Generation probabilities in a later analysis came from a VDJ recombination model fitted to out-of-frame rearrangements, and those results were checked against IGoR. A later analysis scored TCR-TCR, TCR-HLA and TCR-CMV co-occurrence with hypergeometric tests, applying a repertoire-size bias correction to TCR pairs. In a later analysis, false discovery rates were estimated by permuting HLA or CMV assignments 20 times. In a later analysis, co-occurring TCRs were grouped with DBSCAN, and TCRdist sequence similarity was added when clustering was performed within HLA-allele-positive subsets. For co-occurrence clustering, repertoires with fewer than 30,000 or more than 120,000 public chains were excluded, along with roughly five repertoires with anomalous nucleotide sharing. TCRdb took over this immuneACCESS table, retaining in-frame rearrangements with V and J assigned. Such tables are incomplete; in checked studies, under half of the missing clones stem from an unresolved V gene, and the remainder is unexplained. From that table come the V and J calls and clone size; the DNA was used to work out D and trimming. Counted in this sample were some 99,000 clones; approximately 71% of them appeared once. 4.5% to 5.5% of the sample is in the top ten clones.

What the study reported, not specific to this receptor: Some IMGT-functional V segments, including TRBV6-2 and TRBV6-3, could not be told apart with the 87-base-pair reads, so those segments were excluded. An earlier analysis of 587 of the donors showed that most TCR beta V segments appeared in productive rearrangements either about 90% or about 30% of the time, which broadly matched IMGT annotations. Specific HLA alleles were associated with 18,000 or so TCR beta sequences at a false discovery rate of 0.05 in a later analysis. A cluster of highly shared sequence variants was judged likely to represent a technical artifact of the sequencing pipeline. The study listed 150 to 200 TCR beta chains as associated with cytomegalovirus. Because HLA typing was unavailable for some donors at each locus, only the typed subset was used in association tests. According to a later genetic analysis, donors in an Asian-associated ancestry cluster had fewer N-insertions in productive TCRs than the roughly 700-donor mean. Most TCR sequences were observed very rarely across donors, whereas some public TCRs were present in many individuals. In a later analysis, several top co-occurrence clusters were reported to appear linked to parvovirus B19, influenza, CMV and Epstein-Barr virus. A later analysis found that HLA-associated TCR beta chains were more clonally expanded and had lower generation probabilities than equally common non-associated chains. Strong co-occurrence of HLA alleles, especially DR and DQ, made assigning TCR associations to individual alleles difficult. The classifier was reported to diagnose cytomegalovirus status with high specificity and sensitivity in both the original cohort and the validation cohort. According to a later analysis, most CMV-associated TCR beta chains appeared to be HLA-restricted, and the HLA associations seemed to be driven largely by CMV exposure. A further reported finding was that TCR beta sequences accurately predicted the HLA-A and HLA-B alleles for most subjects in the first cohort. This cohort had only TCR beta chains sequenced, and the lack of alpha or paired-chain data limited which features could be detected. Correlated functional status among segregating V segments might reflect linkage disequilibrium, but an unknown experimental factor could not be ruled out. Some 16 rarely observed V segments, including chromosome 9 orphons, were excluded from the earlier analysis of some 590 of the donors because counts were too low. According to a later analysis, TCR association rates differed among HLA loci, with DRB1 alleles showing the most associated TCRs and HLA-C alleles showing the fewest. A few of the identified cytomegalovirus-associated TCR beta chains were confirmed in vitro to be specific for cytomegalovirus antigens. Roughly uniform sequencing depth across donors was assumed in presence/absence analyses, although this assumption may not hold. Immune exposure information for the cohort was limited to CMV serostatus. According to the authors, the approach could potentially be generalized to other disease states and immunological phenotypes. An association between a missense DCLRE1C variant and V-gene and J-gene trimming of TCR beta chains was found in a later genetic analysis and replicated in an independent cohort.

Sequenced material: PBMCs. This clonotype was sampled from a woman in her seventies in good health and CMV-seropositive. The sequence links TRBV4-2 to TRBJ2-3; 11 central nucleotides agree with TRBD2. The CDR3 sequence is CASSQDPPLAGGRTDTQYF. Read as DNA, the sequence is TGTGCCAGCAGCCAAGATCCCCCTCTAGCGGGGGGTCGCACAGATACGCAGTATTTT.